One sample yielded the 19 T cell receptor beta chains listed below, sequenced in a study of CD8 T cells in Susac syndrome. RNA in amounts of about 0.5 to 1 ug was reverse transcribed with random hexamers. Via MiXCR, TCRdb re-called the immunoSEQ multiplex PCR reads, giving one row per CDR3 protein. The sample consists of a few hundred thousand distinct CDR3 sequences, around 93% of them appearing once. Input material: CD4+ T cells from PBMCs. The receptors were gathered from a human donor with multiple sclerosis.

This clonotype was seen a handful of times. The rearrangement links TRBV20-1 to TRBJ2-2; 11 nucleotides agree with TRBD2. CDR3 length equals 16 residues. Unmatched junction bases numbered 7, after V lost 5 bases and J lost 2 bases. From germline, CDR1 is DFQATT and CDR2 SNEGSKA (reference sequence). This CDR3 reads CSARDRLAGNTGELFF. As DNA, the CDR3 is TGCAGTGCTCGGGATAGACTAGCGGGAAACACCGGGGAGCTGTTTTTT.

This rearrangement joins TRBV3-1 to TRBJ2-1, with D uncertain. The V gene lost 5 bases and the J gene lost 8 bases, with 7 bases spanning the gap. This CDR3 spans 11 amino acids. CDR1 LGHDT and CDR2 YNNKEL come from the germline V gene (reference sequence). The CDR3 loop reads CASSFDDEQFF. DNA for the CDR3: TGTGCCAGCAGCTTCGACGATGAGCAGTTCTTC.

This chain joins TRBV5-1 and TRBJ2-5; tentatively, D is TRBD2 (5 bases). V was trimmed by 2 bases and J by 0 bases, leaving 11 bases between them. The CDR3 contains 15 residues. From germline, CDR1 is SGHRS and CDR2 YFSETQ. The CDR3 region is CASSLIGVDQETQYF. The CDR3 DNA sequence: TGCGCCAGCAGCTTAATCGGGGTTGACCAAGAGACCCAGTACTTC.

The V and J genes are TRBV2 and TRBJ2-7; TRBD2 agrees at 9 bases. The ends lost 1 base at V and 2 bases at J; junction bases unmatched: 3. Looked up from germline, CDR1 is SNHLY and CDR2 is FYNNEI. The CDR3 loop spans 15 amino acids. The CDR3 loop is CASSEGASGAYEQYV. The CDR3 region has the DNA TGTGCCAGCAGTGAAGGGGCTAGCGGGGCCTACGAGCAGTACGTC.

The rearrangement uses TRBV5-1 and TRBJ2-7; D unresolved. CDR3 length equals 15 residues. V gave up 5 bases and J gave up 0 bases, with 15 bases separating them. Germline CDR1 and CDR2: SGHRS and YFSETQ. The CDR3 region has the DNA TGCGCCAGCAGTCTTAGGTTCGAGAGCTCCTACGAGCAGTACTTC. The encoded protein is CASSLRFESSYEQYF.

Of note for this clonotype: One junction end disagrees with the germline gene, perhaps due to a read error. The V and J genes are TRBV30 and TRBJ1-5; D remains unclear. The CDR3 runs to 12 residues. Germline CDR1 GTSNPN, CDR2 SVGIG (reference sequence). The CDR3 here is CAWSVGPQSQHF. In DNA, the CDR3 is TGTGCCTGGAGTGTAGGACCTCAGTCCCAGCATTTT. Full variable domain (outside the CDR3, taken from reference TRBV30 and TRBJ1-5): SQTIHQWPATLVQPVGSPLSLECTVEGTSNPNLYWYRQAAGRGLQLLFYSVGIGQISSEVPQNLSASRPQDRQFILSSKKLLLSDSGFYLCAWSVGPQSQHFGDGTRLSIL.

The rearrangement uses TRBV20-1 and TRBJ2-1, with D tentatively TRBD2 (6 bases). The V gene lost 0 bases and the J gene lost 2 bases, with 11 bases spanning the gap. Looked up from germline, CDR1 is DFQATT and CDR2 is SNEGSKA (reference sequence). The CDR3 has 15 amino acids. In DNA, the CDR3 is TGCAGTGCTAGAGAGGGGAGGTCGCCCTACAATGAGCAGTTCTTC. Translation: CSAREGRSPYNEQFF.

This chain connects TRBV12-3 or TRBV12-4 to TRBJ2-5; D is possibly TRBD2 (5 bases). The CDR3 length is 13 residues. V gave up 3 bases and J gave up 0 bases, with 5 bases separating them. In DNA, the CDR3 is TGTGCCAGCAGTTTCGGGAACCAAGAGACCCAGTACTTC. This codes for CASSFGNQETQYF.

J is TRBJ2-2 and V is TRBV10-3, with 12 bases fitting TRBD1. CDR3 length: 16 residues. Germline loops: CDR1 ENHRY, CDR2 SYGVKD. V trimming: 4 bases; J trimming: 7 bases; junction bases outside the gene matches: 7. CDR3 in DNA: TGTGCCATCAGTGTACCGGGACAGGGGGCTGTCGGGGAGCTGTTTTTT. Translation: CAISVPGQGAVGELFF.

This sequence joins TRBV6-1 and TRBJ1-4; no firm D call. V lost 6 bases and J lost 8, with 13 bases in between. The CDR3 contains 13 residues. Looked up from germline, CDR1 is MNHNS and CDR2 is SASEGT. CDR3 sequence reads: CASSGPPREKLFF. The CDR3 bases are TGTGCCAGCAGCGGCCCGCCGAGGGAAAAACTGTTTTTT.

The CDR3 DNA reads TGTGCCAGCCTACCTATACAGGGAACTGAAGCTTTCTTT. This sequence encodes CASLPIQGTEAFF. The rearrangement uses TRBV10-3 and TRBJ1-1, with TRBD1 as a possible D gene (6 bases). Germline V lookup: CDR1 ENHRY, CDR2 SYGVKD. The CDR3 totals 13 residues. The V and J ends lost 10 bases and 5 bases respectively, with 17 bases between them.

The V and J genes are TRBV3-1 and TRBJ1-6, with D tentatively TRBD1 (6 bases). CDR3 length equals 16 residues. V dropped 4 bases and J dropped 0 bases, with 10 bases sitting between them. From germline, CDR1 is LGHDT and CDR2 YNNKEL (reference sequence). CDR3 amino acids: CASSPPGHSYNSPLHF. In nucleotides, the CDR3 is TGTGCCAGCAGCCCTCCGGGACACTCCTATAATTCACCCCTCCACTTT.

This rearrangement joins TRBV24-1 to TRBJ2-3; D remains ambiguous. Germline V gives CDR1 KGHDR, CDR2 SFDVKD. This CDR3 has 12 residues. V was shortened by 7 bases and J by 2 bases, with 6 bases between the two germline ends. Here the CDR3 DNA reads TGTGCCACCAGCCGTACCACAGATACGCAGTATTTT. This gives the protein CATSRTTDTQYF.

This sequence joins TRBV20-1 and TRBJ2-7; D unclear. The CDR3 consists of 13 residues. V was clipped by 1 base and J by 4 bases, with 11 bases between them. From germline, CDR1 is DFQATT and CDR2 SNEGSKA (reference sequence). The CDR3 loop is CSARGGFSYEQYF. CDR3 nucleotide sequence: TGCAGTGCTAGAGGGGGATTCTCTTACGAGCAGTACTTC.

The gene calls are TRBV6-5 and TRBJ1-1, with TRBD1 matching over 7 bases. The CDR3 extends over 14 amino acids. Germline trimming cut 11 bases from V and 3 bases from J; bases unmatched to any gene: 12. The germline gives CDR1 MNHEY, CDR2 SVGAGI. The CDR3 DNA reads as TGTGCCTGTCAACCACAGGGGTGGGACACTGAAGCTTTCTTT. Its translation: CACQPQGWDTEAFF.

The chain carries TRBV29-1 and TRBJ1-4, with D unclear. The germline V gene encodes CDR1 SQVTM and CDR2 ANQGSEA. The CDR3 spans 12 residues. Trimming stripped 4 bases from V and 5 bases from J, with 8 bases between. The CDR3 DNA reads as TGCAGCGTTGGACACGGAAATGAAAAACTGTTTTTT. Translating gives CSVGHGNEKLFF.

In its sample, this clonotype was seen a few times. The chain joins TRBV5-1 to TRBJ2-7, with 11 bases aligning to TRBD2. CDR1 and CDR2 from the germline V gene are SGHRS and YFSETQ. This CDR3 spans 15 amino acids. V dropped 1 base and J dropped 4; count of bases not matched to a gene: 4. The DNA of the CDR3 is TGCGCCAGCAGCTTGAGGGCTAGCGGGGGGTACGAGCAGTACTTC. This encodes CASSLRASGGYEQYF.

The chain recombines TRBV9 with TRBJ1-1; no clear D. Germline V CDR1 and CDR2: SGDLS, YYNGEE. The V gene lost 3 bases and the J gene lost 1 base, with 10 bases spanning the gap. The CDR3 covers 14 residues. The CDR3 loop reads CASSAHLENTEAFF. For the CDR3, the DNA is TGTGCCAGCAGCGCACACTTAGAGAACACTGAAGCTTTCTTT. The full variable domain, completed using reference TRBV9 and TRBJ1-1, is DSGVTQTPKHLITATGQRVTLRCSPRSGDLSVYWYQQSLDQGLQFLIQYYNGEERAKGNILERFSAQQFPDLHSELNLSSLELGDSALYFCASSAHLENTEAFFGQGTRLTVV.

The chain has TRBV2 and TRBJ1-6, with D unclear. The CDR3 spans 18 residues. Germline V gives CDR1 SNHLY, CDR2 FYNNEI. Trimming pared 3 bases from V and 2 bases from J, leaving 17 bases between. CDR3 DNA sequence: TGTGCCAGCAGTGATGTTTTAAGGGCTATGGCCTATAATTCACCCCTCCACTTT. It encodes CASSDVLRAMAYNSPLHF.